This T cell receptor (beta chain) was recorded in a study of control samples from healthy donors and cancer patients. This CDR3 spans 14 amino acids. V lost 2 bases, J lost 7 bases, and 14 bases lay in between. The V gene's germline CDR1 is MNHEY and CDR2 SVGEGT. Some clones are missing from TCRdb's copy, which holds only in-frame ones; the method was immunoSEQ multiplex PCR. The profile shows under 450,000 clones, 80% to 95% of them singletons. The chain combines TRBV6-2 or TRBV6-3 with TRBJ2-5, with a tentative D call TRBD1 (6 bases). Specimen: PBMCs. This TCR derives from a man aged 40-49 years with head and neck cancer. Written as DNA, the CDR3 is TGTGCCAGCAGTTACCCGGACAGTCTGGGGACCCAGTACTTC. Translating it yields CASSYPDSLGTQYF.